This is a list of T cell receptor beta chains from one sample in a study of blood T cell repertoires in COVID-19. Sequenced by immunoSEQ multiplex PCR; TCRdb stores in-frame clones only, minus some. The table shows fewer than 110,000 clones, with over 60% occurring only once. The sample taken for sequencing was peripheral blood. These receptors were taken from a man in his sixties or seventies with acute or convalescent COVID-19. Each CDR3 is given with its conserved first and last residue. A D gene is named only where the DNA matches it firmly. Size values are once, few and many counts, or a class for expanded clones, and some rows have none.

v_call	clone_size	d_call	j_call	cdr3_aa	cdr3_nt
TRBV3-1/TRBV3-2	few	.	TRBJ2-2	CASRVSGQGELFF	TGTGCCAGCAGGGTGTCAGGACAGGGGGAGCTGTTTTTT
TRBV6-4	few	.	TRBJ1-1	CASSLDSFNTEAFF	TGTGCCAGCAGTTTAGACAGTTTTAACACTGAAGCTTTCTTT
TRBV3-1/TRBV3-2	few	.	TRBJ2-2	CASSGRLGGTGELFF	TGTGCCAGCAGTGGCCGGCTCGGGGGTACCGGGGAGCTGTTTTTT
TRBV10-2	.	TRBD1	TRBJ1-1	CASSEGTGSTEAFF	TGCGCCAGCAGTGAGGGGACAGGGAGCACTGAAGCTTTCTTT
TRBV29-1	.	.	TRBJ1-4	CSAEGDIPSTNEKLFF	TGCAGCGCTGAGGGGGACATTCCTTCAACTAATGAAAAACTGTTTTTT
TRBV6-1	.	TRBD2	TRBJ2-1	CASSEGVPGTRKNEQFF	TGTGCCAGCAGTGAAGGAGTACCCGGGACTAGGAAGAATGAGCAGTTCTTC
TRBV19	.	TRBD1	TRBJ1-6	CASSAGQGGTDYNSPLHF	TGTGCCAGTAGTGCAGGACAGGGAGGGACCGACTATAATTCACCCCTCCACTTT
TRBV27	.	TRBD2	TRBJ2-2	CASSSILSGGASGELFF	TGTGCCAGCAGTTCCATCCTGAGCGGGGGGGCCTCCGGGGAGCTGTTTTTT
TRBV27	.	.	TRBJ1-6	CASTQGRSSSPLHF	TGTGCCAGCACCCAGGGCCGCAGTAGTTCACCCCTCCACTTT
TRBV3-1/TRBV3-2	once	.	TRBJ1-2	CASSQEFRAGYTF	TGTGCCAGCAGCCAAGAATTCAGGGCTGGCTACACCTTC
TRBV4-2	once	.	TRBJ2-4	CASSQNRAAKNIQYF	TGTGCCAGCAGCCAAAACCGCGCGGCCAAAAACATTCAGTACTTC
TRBV6-1	.	.	TRBJ1-5	CASSEALSTGPNQPQHF	TGTGCCAGCAGTGAAGCCTTATCGACAGGCCCCAATCAGCCCCAGCATTTT
TRBV5-4	.	.	TRBJ1-1	CASSLGPGTEAFF	TGTGCCAGCAGCTTGGGTCCAGGGACTGAAGCTTTCTTT
TRBV6-4	.	TRBD1	TRBJ1-2	CASSDGDRGLINYGYTF	TGTGCCAGCAGTGACGGAGACAGGGGGCTAATTAACTATGGCTACACCTTC
TRBV5-6	.	.	TRBJ1-1	CASSLSAGRRNTEAFF	TGTGCCAGCAGCTTGTCGGCGGGACGTCGGAACACTGAAGCTTTCTTT
TRBV7-9	.	.	TRBJ2-7	CASSRRLESYEQYF	TGTGCCAGCAGCCGCCGGTTAGAGTCCTACGAGCAGTACTTC
TRBV7-6	.	.	TRBJ1-1	CASSLGINTEAFF	TGTGCCAGCAGCTTAGGTATTAACACTGAAGCTTTCTTT
TRBV19	.	.	TRBJ2-1	CASSMSTGTPYNEQFF	TGTGCCAGTAGTATGTCTACAGGGACACCCTACAATGAGCAGTTCTTC
TRBV19	.	TRBD2	TRBJ2-5	CASSQPGLARKTQYF	TGTGCCAGTAGCCAACCGGGACTAGCTCGGAAGACCCAGTACTTC
TRBV7-2	.	TRBD2	TRBJ2-5	CASSRRTSGGETQYF	TGTGCCAGCAGCAGAAGGACTAGCGGGGGGGAGACCCAGTACTTC
TRBV7-9	.	.	TRBJ1-1	CASSLGQGGSSTEAFF	TGTGCCAGCAGTCTGGGGCAGGGAGGGAGTAGCACTGAAGCTTTCTTT
TRBV3-1/TRBV3-2	once	TRBD1	TRBJ1-5	CASSQGTGGDNQPQHF	TGTGCCAGCAGCCAAGGGACAGGGGGTGACAATCAGCCCCAGCATTTT
TRBV7-2	.	TRBD1	TRBJ2-2	CASSLTGNSAGELFF	TGTGCCAGCAGCTTGACAGGGAATAGCGCCGGGGAGCTGTTTTTT
TRBV19	.	.	TRBJ2-1	CASSPRVKDEQFF	TGTGCCAGTAGTCCCAGGGTTAAGGATGAGCAGTTCTTC
TRBV6-4	.	TRBD1	TRBJ2-3	CASSGGQGSTDTQYF	TGTGCCAGCAGTGGGGGACAGGGCTCCACAGATACGCAGTATTTT
TRBV7-6	.	.	TRBJ2-5	CASSLSQGGAQYF	TGTGCCAGCAGCTTATCACAGGGAGGGGCCCAGTACTTC
TRBV21-1	.	.	TRBJ1-1	CASSPLRDTEAFF	TGTGCCAGCAGCCCACTAAGAGACACTGAAGCTTTCTTT
TRBV4-1	few	.	TRBJ2-2	CASKGDVDLNTGELFF	TGCGCCAGCAAAGGGGATGTGGACCTGAACACCGGGGAGCTGTTTTTT
TRBV10-2	.	TRBD1	TRBJ2-3	CASRTGGAQTSTDTQYF	TGCGCCAGCAGAACAGGGGGCGCCCAGACTAGCACAGATACGCAGTATTTT
TRBV10-3	few	.	TRBJ1-5	CAIRQVRDQPQHF	TGTGCCATCAGGCAGGTCAGGGATCAGCCCCAGCATTTT
TRBV11-2	.	TRBD1	TRBJ1-4	CASSYQGVGEKLFF	TGTGCCAGCAGCTACCAGGGGGTTGGGGAAAAACTGTTTTTT
TRBV11-2	once	TRBD1	TRBJ2-7	CASSLDQGAYEQYF	TGTGCCAGCAGCTTAGATCAGGGGGCCTACGAGCAGTACTTC
TRBV21-1	.	.	TRBJ1-5	CASSKALKRNQPQHF	TGTGCCAGCAGCAAAGCGCTAAAACGAAACCAGCCCCAGCATTTT
TRBV9	once	.	TRBJ1-2	CASSTDRLWGYTF	TGTGCCAGCAGCACAGACAGGTTGTGGGGCTACACCTTC
TRBV25-1	.	.	TRBJ2-2	CASSPGPGELFF	TGTGCCAGCAGCCCAGGGCCCGGGGAGCTGTTTTTT
TRBV6-5	few	TRBD1	TRBJ1-4	CASRVGTADEKLFF	TGTGCCAGCAGGGTAGGGACAGCCGATGAAAAACTGTTTTTT
TRBV19	.	TRBD1	TRBJ2-7	CASSIRMGTGGRSYEQYF	TGTGCCAGTAGTATTCGGATGGGGACAGGGGGCAGGTCCTACGAGCAGTACTTC
TRBV7-6	.	TRBD2	TRBJ2-1	CASSLRAGAYNEQFF	TGTGCCAGCAGCTTAAGGGCGGGGGCCTACAATGAGCAGTTCTTC
TRBV5-1	.	TRBD1	TRBJ2-7	CASSFSAGTGLNEQYF	TGCGCCAGCAGCTTTTCCGCCGGGACAGGGTTGAACGAGCAGTACTTC
TRBV10-3	.	.	TRBJ2-3	CAISEWRGRGTDTQYF	TGTGCCATCAGTGAGTGGCGGGGGAGGGGGACAGATACGCAGTATTTT
TRBV21-1	.	.	TRBJ2-3	CASSKRDGHRADTQYF	TGTGCCAGCAGCAAAAGGGACGGACACAGGGCAGATACGCAGTATTTT
TRBV18	.	TRBD1	TRBJ1-3	CASSPSSRDSSGNTIYF	TGTGCCAGCTCACCTAGTAGTCGGGACAGCTCTGGAAACACCATATATTTT
TRBV19	.	TRBD1	TRBJ1-5	CASARQGEQPQHF	TGTGCCAGCGCCCGACAGGGGGAACAGCCCCAGCATTTT
TRBV4-2	many	.	TRBJ1-5	CASSQEEGNGHQPQHF	TGTGCCAGCAGCCAAGAGGAGGGAAACGGACATCAGCCCCAGCATTTT
TRBV6-2/TRBV6-3	.	TRBD1	TRBJ1-5	CASSLQGARNQPQHF	TGTGCCAGCAGTTTACAGGGGGCGCGGAATCAGCCCCAGCATTTT
TRBV6-2/TRBV6-3	.	TRBD1	TRBJ1-6	CASSYLTGDYNSPLHF	TGTGCCAGCAGTTATCTGACAGGGGACTATAATTCACCCCTCCACTTT
TRBV7-8	.	TRBD1	TRBJ2-3	CASSKTGQGSEDTQYF	TGTGCCAGCAGCAAGACGGGACAGGGTTCAGAAGATACGCAGTATTTT
TRBV18	.	.	TRBJ2-1	CASSPVVGSDEQFF	TGTGCCAGCTCACCGGTAGTGGGGAGTGATGAGCAGTTCTTC
TRBV21-1	.	.	TRBJ1-2	CASIQHPSLKPNYGYTF	TGTGCCAGCATCCAACACCCTAGTCTTAAACCTAACTATGGCTACACCTTC
TRBV7-9	few	TRBD2	TRBJ2-1	CASSLPGLAINEQFF	TGTGCCAGCAGCTTACCCGGACTAGCGATCAATGAGCAGTTCTTC
TRBV29-1	.	.	TRBJ2-2	CSVLEAYTGELFF	TGCAGCGTCCTAGAGGCCTACACCGGGGAGCTGTTTTTT
TRBV3-1/TRBV3-2	once	TRBD1	TRBJ1-5	CASSQNRGQPQHF	TGTGCCAGCAGCCAGAACAGGGGCCAGCCCCAGCATTTT
TRBV10-3	.	.	TRBJ1-5	CAISESLYSNQPQHF	TGTGCCATCAGTGAGTCTCTCTATAGCAATCAGCCCCAGCATTTT